This TCR beta chain originates from a study of T cell responses to AZD1222 COVID-19 vaccine. Overall study findings and caveats: Clonal diversity was possibly underestimated; the donors were predominantly white British and more often female.

On this clone itself: The antigen is not known.

Trimming shortened V by 10 bases and J by 0 bases, and 14 bases separated the two germline ends. Germline V gene lookup returns CDR1 SGHRS and CDR2 YFSETQ. The CDR3 covers 14 residues. Assay used: immunoSEQ multiplex PCR; TCRdb lists only in-frame clones, some missing. The table lists some 150,000 clones, 92% of them singletons. The chain combines TRBV5-1 with TRBJ1-3; D gene ambiguous. This TCR was sampled from an adult who received the AZD1222 COVID-19 vaccine. Specimen: peripheral blood, collected 28 days after the second AZD1222 dose. In DNA, the CDR3 is TGCGCCTCCCAGCCCAGCGGCTCTGGAAACACCATATATTTT. This gives the protein CASQPSGSGNTIYF.